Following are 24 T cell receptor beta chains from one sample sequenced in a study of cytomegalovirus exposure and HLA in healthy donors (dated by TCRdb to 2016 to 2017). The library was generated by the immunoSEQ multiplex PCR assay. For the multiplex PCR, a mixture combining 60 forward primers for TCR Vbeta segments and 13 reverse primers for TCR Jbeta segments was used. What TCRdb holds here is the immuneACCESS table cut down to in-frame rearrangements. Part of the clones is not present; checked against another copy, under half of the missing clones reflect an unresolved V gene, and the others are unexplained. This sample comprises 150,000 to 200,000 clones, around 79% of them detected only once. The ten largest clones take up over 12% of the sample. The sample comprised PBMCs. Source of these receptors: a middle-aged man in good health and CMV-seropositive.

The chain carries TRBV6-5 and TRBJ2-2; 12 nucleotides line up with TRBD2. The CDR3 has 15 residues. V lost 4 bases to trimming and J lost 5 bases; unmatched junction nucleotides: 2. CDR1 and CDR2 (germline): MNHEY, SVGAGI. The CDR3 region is CASSLGTSGTGELFF. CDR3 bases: TGTGCCAGCAGTTTGGGGACTAGCGGGACCGGGGAGCTGTTTTTT.

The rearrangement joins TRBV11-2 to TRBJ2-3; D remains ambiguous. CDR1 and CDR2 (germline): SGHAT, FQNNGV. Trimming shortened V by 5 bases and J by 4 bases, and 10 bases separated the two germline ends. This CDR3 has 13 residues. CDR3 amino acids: CASSPGQADTQYF. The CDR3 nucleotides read TGTGCCAGCAGCCCTGGGCAAGCAGATACGCAGTATTTT.

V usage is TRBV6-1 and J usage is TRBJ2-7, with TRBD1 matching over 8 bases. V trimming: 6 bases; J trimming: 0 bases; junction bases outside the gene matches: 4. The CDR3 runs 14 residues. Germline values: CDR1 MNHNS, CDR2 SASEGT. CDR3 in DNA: TGTGCCAGCAGCCGGGACAGGAGCTCCTACGAGCAGTACTTC. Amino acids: CASSRDRSSYEQYF.

The CDR3, as DNA: TGTGCCAGCAGTTACGGCAGGGGGCTAAATGAAAAACTGTTTTTT. It codes for CASSYGRGLNEKLFF. V usage is TRBV6-5 and J usage is TRBJ1-4, with 8 bases fitting TRBD1. The CDR3 covers 15 residues. The germline V gene encodes CDR1 MNHEY and CDR2 SVGAGI. V dropped 2 bases and J dropped 5; count of bases not matched to a gene: 4.

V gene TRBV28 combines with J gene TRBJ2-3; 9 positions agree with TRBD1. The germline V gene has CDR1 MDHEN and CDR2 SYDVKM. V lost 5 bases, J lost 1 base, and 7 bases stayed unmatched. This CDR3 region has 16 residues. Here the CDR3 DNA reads TGTGCCAGCAGTCACTCCGGGACAGGGCGCACAGATACGCAGTATTTT. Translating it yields CASSHSGTGRTDTQYF.

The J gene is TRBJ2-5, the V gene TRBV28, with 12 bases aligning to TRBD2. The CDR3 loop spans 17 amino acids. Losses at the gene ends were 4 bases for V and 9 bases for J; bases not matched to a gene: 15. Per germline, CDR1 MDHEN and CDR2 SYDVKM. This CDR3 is CASSSSLLAGGPVSQYF. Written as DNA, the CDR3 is TGTGCCAGCAGTTCCTCGTTACTAGCGGGGGGCCCGGTGTCCCAGTACTTC.

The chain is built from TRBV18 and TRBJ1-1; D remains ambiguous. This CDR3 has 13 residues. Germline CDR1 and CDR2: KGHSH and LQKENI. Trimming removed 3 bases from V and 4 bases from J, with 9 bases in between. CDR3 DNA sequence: TGTGCCAGCTCACCGACGGAGGGCACTGAAGCTTTCTTT. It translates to CASSPTEGTEAFF.

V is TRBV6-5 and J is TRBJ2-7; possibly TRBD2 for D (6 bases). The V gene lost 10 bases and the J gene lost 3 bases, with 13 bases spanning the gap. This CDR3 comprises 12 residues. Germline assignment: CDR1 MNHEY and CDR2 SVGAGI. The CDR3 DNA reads TGTGCCACCTCCCCGGGACTCTACGAGCAGTACTTC. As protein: CATSPGLYEQYF.

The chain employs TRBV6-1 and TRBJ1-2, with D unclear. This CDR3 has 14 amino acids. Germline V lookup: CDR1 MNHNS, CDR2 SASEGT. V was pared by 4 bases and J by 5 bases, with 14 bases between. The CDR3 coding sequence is TGTGCCAGCAGTGGAGGATACCTCCTTTATGGCTACACCTTC. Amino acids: CASSGGYLLYGYTF.

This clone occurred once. The CDR3 bases are TGCGCCAGCAGCCAAGAACTAGCGGGAATTCGCCCCTACGAGCAGTACTTC. It codes for CASSQELAGIRPYEQYF. This chain uses TRBV4-3 with TRBJ2-7, with 10 bases fitting TRBD2. The CDR3 spans 17 residues. Germline V gives CDR1 LGHNA, CDR2 YSLEER. Losses at the gene ends were 0 bases for V and 2 bases for J; bases not matched to a gene: 7.

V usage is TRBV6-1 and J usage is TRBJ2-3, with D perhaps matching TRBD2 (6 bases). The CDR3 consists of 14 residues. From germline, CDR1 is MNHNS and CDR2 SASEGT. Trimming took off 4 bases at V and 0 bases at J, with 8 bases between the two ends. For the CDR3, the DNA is TGTGCCAGCAGTGCGGGACTTAGCACAGATACGCAGTATTTT. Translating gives CASSAGLSTDTQYF.

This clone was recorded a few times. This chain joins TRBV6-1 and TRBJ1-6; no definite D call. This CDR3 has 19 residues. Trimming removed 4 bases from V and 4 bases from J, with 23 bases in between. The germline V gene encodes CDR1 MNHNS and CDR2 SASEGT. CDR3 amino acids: CASSGRTLRGARYNSPLHF. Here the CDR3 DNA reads TGTGCCAGCAGTGGGAGGACTTTACGCGGCGCCCGGTATAATTCACCCCTCCACTTT.

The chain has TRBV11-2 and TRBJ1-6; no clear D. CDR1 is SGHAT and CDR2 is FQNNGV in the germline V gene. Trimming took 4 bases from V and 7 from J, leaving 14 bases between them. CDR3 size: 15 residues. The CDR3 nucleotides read TGTGCCAGCAGCTCCCTCTTCGAGTCCAATTCACCCCTCCACTTT. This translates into CASSSLFESNSPLHF.

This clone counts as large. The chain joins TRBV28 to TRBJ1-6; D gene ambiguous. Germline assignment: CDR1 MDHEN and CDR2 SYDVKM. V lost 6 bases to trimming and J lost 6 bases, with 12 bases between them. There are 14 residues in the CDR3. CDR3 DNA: TGTGCCAGCAGAAATCAGGTCTTTAATTCACCCCTCCACTTT. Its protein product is CASRNQVFNSPLHF.

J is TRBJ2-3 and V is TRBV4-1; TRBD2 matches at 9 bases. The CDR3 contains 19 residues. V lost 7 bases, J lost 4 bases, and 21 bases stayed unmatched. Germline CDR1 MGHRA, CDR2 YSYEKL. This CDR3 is CASTPKGTSGSGPADTQYF. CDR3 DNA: TGCGCCAGCACCCCCAAGGGCACTAGCGGGTCCGGCCCCGCAGATACGCAGTATTTT.

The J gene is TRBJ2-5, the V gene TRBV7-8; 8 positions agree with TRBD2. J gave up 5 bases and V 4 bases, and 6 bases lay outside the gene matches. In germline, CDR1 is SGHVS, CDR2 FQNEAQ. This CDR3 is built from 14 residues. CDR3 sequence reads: CASSSGTSRETQYF. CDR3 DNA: TGTGCCAGCAGCTCTGGGACTAGTAGGGAGACCCAGTACTTC. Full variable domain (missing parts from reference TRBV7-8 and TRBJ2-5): GAGVSQSPRYKVAKRGQDVALRCDPISGHVSLFWYQQALGQGPEFLTYFQNEAQLDKSGLPSDRFFAERPEGSVSTLKIQRTQQEDSAVYLCASSSGTSRETQYFGPGTRLLVL.

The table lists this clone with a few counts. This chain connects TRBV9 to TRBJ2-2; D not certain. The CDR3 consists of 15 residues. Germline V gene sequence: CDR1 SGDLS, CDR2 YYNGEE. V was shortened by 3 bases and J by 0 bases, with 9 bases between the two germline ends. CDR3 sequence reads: CASSATVSNTGELFF. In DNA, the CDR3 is TGTGCCAGCAGCGCCACAGTTTCGAACACCGGGGAGCTGTTTTTT.

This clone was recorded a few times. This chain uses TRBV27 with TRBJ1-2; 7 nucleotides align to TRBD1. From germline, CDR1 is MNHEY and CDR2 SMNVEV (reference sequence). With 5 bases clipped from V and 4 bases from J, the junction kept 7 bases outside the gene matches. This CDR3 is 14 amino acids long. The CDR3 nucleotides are TGTGCCAGCAGTCCAGGGACAGCCCCCTATGGCTACACCTTC. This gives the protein CASSPGTAPYGYTF.

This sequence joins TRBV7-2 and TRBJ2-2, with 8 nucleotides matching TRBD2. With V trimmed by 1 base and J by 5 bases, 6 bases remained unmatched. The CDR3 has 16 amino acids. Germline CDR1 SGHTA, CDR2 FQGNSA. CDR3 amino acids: CASSLGGGSRTGELFF. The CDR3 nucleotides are TGTGCCAGCAGCTTAGGCGGGGGGAGTAGAACCGGGGAGCTGTTTTTT.

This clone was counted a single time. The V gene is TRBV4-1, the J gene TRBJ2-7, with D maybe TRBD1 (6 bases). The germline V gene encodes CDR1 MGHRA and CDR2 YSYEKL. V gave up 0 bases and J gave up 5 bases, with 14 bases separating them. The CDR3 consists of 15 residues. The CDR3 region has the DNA TGCGCCAGCAGCCAAGACCGAACAGGGTCGAACGAGCAGTACTTC. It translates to CASSQDRTGSNEQYF.

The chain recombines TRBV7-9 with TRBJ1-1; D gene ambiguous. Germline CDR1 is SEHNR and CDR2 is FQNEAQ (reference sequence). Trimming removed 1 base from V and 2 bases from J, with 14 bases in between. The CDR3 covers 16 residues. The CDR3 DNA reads TGTGCCAGCAGCTTAGGAGGGTCGGGGAAAAACACTGAAGCTTTCTTT. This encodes CASSLGGSGKNTEAFF.

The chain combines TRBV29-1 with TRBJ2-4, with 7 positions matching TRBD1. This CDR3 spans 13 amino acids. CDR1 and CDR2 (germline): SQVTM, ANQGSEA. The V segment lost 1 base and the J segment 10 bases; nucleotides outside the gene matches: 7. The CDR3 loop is CSVEVRTGRIQYF. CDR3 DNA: TGCAGCGTTGAAGTTAGGACAGGAAGGATTCAGTACTTC.

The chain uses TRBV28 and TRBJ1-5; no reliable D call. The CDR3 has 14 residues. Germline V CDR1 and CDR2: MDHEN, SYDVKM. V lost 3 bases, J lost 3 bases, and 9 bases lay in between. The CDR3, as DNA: TGTGCCAGCAGTTTTGGCCATATCAATCAGCCCCAGCATTTT. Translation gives CASSFGHINQPQHF.

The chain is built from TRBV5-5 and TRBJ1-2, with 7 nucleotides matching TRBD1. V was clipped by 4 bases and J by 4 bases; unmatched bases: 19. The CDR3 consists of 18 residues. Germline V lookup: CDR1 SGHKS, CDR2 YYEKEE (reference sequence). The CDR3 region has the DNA TGTGCCAGCAGCCTGGTGGGTAACCGGGACAGTTGGCTCTATGGCTACACCTTC. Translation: CASSLVGNRDSWLYGYTF.